The source of this TCR beta chain is a study of CD8+ T cells in alopecia areata listed by TCRdb under 2018. Some background on the complete study: The treated patients took part in an open-label pilot trial in which moderate-to-severe alopecia areata was treated with oral tofacitinib at 5 to 10 mg twice daily. RNA came from the PAXgene miRNA kit for fixed scalp, the miRNeasy kit for PBMCs, and the RNeasy kit for mouse skin. Amplification of TCRbeta CDR3 regions was done by immunoSEQ multiplex PCR using 35 Vbeta forward primers and 13 Jbeta reverse primers. Disease severity in treated patients was measured with the SALT score, which quantifies the percentage of affected scalp surface area. Biopsies were taken from tofacitinib-treated patients at baseline and again at 4 and 24 weeks into treatment, and several of those patients also had a later scalp biopsy. High-throughput TCRbeta sequencing was used to examine T cell clonal expansion in alopecia areata in both the C3H/HeJ mouse model and human patients. Patients stayed on tofacitinib for 6 to 18 months and then had 6 months of follow-up off drug so that delayed response and recurrence could be assessed. Scalp clonality was compared among normal scalp (n=4), patchy alopecia areata scalp (n=8), and alopecia totalis/universalis scalp (n=8). In humans, TCRbeta sequencing was performed on scalp tissue and on sorted CD4+ and CD8+ peripheral blood T cells from healthy controls and from patients with patchy or totalis/universalis alopecia areata.

Taken from the germline V gene (reference sequence), the CDR1 and CDR2 loops are MNHEY and SMNVEV. Trimming removed 5 bases from V and 6 bases from J, leaving 14 bases between the germline ends. Measured from the cysteine to the phenylalanine, the CDR3 is 14 residues long. Kept here is only the CDR3 DNA, which spans 42 bases and is read in frame from base 1. The treatment or condition label, read with the paper, signifies: oral pan-JAK inhibitor, 5-10 mg twice daily. Lesional scalp punch biopsies and peripheral blood were obtained from alopecia areata patients. After PBMCs were isolated by density centrifugation and stained for CD3, CD4 and CD8, a FACSAria was used to sort CD4+ and CD8+ T cells. This clone was seen more than once but under ten times. Its antigen remains undetermined. No qualities accompany the bases; no much larger clone lies one base away. Preparation of the library involved the immunoSEQ multiplex PCR assay. RNA was extracted from all samples and reverse transcribed into cDNA, which served as template for TCR sequencing. First-strand cDNA was synthesized with SuperScript III using a 2:1 mix of oligo-dT and random hexamers. A synthetic immune receptor repertoire was used to measure amplification bias, and any remaining bias was corrected computationally. As for the original processing: Raw reads were preprocessed to remove errors, and CDR3 was defined according to IMGT conventions as the region from the conserved cysteine to phenylalanine. Clonality was computed as 1 minus the Shannon entropy, with the entropy normalized by log2 of the number of productive unique TCRs. Whether scalp clones were CD4 or CD8 was inferred by matching scalp TCRbeta sequences against CD4 and CD8 repertoires sorted from blood. TCRdb carries this immuneACCESS record with in-frame sequences only. Its versions omit some clonotypes, under half of them owing to an unresolved V gene in the studies checked, with the rest unexplained. For V, J and clone size, that table is used; D and trimming come from the DNA. Within this sample are around 100,000 clones, with 60% of them counted one time only. Roughly 15% of the sample belongs to the ten largest clones.

What the study reported, not specific to this receptor: TCR sequences shared between patients were less clear than in mice, possibly partly because of HLA diversity in the patient population. Tofacitinib significantly lowered scalp clonality and the number of expanded CD8+ clones among the top 100 scalp clones. Lesional scalp, especially in alopecia totalis/universalis, showed higher clonality and more expanded CD8+ clones than normal scalp, suggesting antigenic drive. Because the treated cohort was small and had just a single nonresponder, larger studies are needed to establish links between baseline CD8+ expansion and response. During tofacitinib treatment, many expanded lesional clones stuck around in both scalp and blood, and this persistence may partly explain why relapse happens after treatment is stopped. Unlike mouse skin, where gammadelta T cells dominate, normal human skin contains resident alphabeta T cells that get sequenced too, which complicates analysis of the scalp TCR repertoire.

The TCR sequence derives from a human donor with alopecia areata. The rearrangement combines TRBV27 with TRBJ2-1; no D segment can be confidently identified. The sample was CD8+ T cells sorted from blood, taken at week 56, from a patient treated with tofacitinib. The CDR3 protein sequence reads: CASSPTYSPNEQFF. The DNA sequence is as follows: TGTGCCAGCAGTCCAACATACTCCCCCAATGAGCAGTTCTTC.